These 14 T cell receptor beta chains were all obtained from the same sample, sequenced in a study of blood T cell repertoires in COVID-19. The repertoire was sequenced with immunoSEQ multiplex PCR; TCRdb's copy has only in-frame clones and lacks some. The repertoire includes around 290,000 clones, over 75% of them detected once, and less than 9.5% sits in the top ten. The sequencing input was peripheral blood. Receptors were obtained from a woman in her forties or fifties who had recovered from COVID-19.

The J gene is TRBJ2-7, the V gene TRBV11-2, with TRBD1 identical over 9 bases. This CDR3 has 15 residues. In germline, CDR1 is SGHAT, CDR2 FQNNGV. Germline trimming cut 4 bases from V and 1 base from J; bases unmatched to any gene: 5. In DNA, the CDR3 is TGTGCCAGCAGCTCAAGGGGGACAGGGTCCTACGAGCAGTACTTC. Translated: CASSSRGTGSYEQYF.

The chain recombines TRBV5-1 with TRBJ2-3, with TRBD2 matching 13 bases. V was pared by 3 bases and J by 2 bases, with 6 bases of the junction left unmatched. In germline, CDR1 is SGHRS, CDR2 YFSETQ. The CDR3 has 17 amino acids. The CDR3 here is CASSSGLAGLNTDTQYF. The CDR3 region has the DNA TGCGCCAGCAGCTCGGGACTAGCGGGACTCAACACAGATACGCAGTATTTT.

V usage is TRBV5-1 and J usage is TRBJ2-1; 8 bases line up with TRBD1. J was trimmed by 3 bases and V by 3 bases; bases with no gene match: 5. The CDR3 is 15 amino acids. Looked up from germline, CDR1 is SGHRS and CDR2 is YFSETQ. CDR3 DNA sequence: TGCGCCAGCAGCTCTCACAGGGGGGTCTACAATGAGCAGTTCTTC. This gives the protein CASSSHRGVYNEQFF.

CDR3 DNA: TGTGCCAGGCGAGGGAACACCATATATTTT. As protein: CARRGNTIYF. This rearrangement joins TRBV19 to TRBJ1-3; D remains ambiguous. This CDR3 region has 10 residues. Germline CDR1 and CDR2: LNHDA and SQIVND (reference sequence). The ends were cut back, 9 bases at V and 7 bases at J, with 7 bases in the middle.

Here the CDR3 reads CASSQDTAGDEQFF. CDR3 in DNA: TGCGCCAGCAGCCAAGACACCGCCGGGGATGAGCAGTTCTTC. V gene TRBV4-1 combines with J gene TRBJ2-1, with D possibly matching TRBD2 (5 bases). Trimming took off 0 bases at V and 8 bases at J, with 11 bases between the two ends. Looked up from germline, CDR1 is MGHRA and CDR2 is YSYEKL. The CDR3 is made up of 14 amino acids.

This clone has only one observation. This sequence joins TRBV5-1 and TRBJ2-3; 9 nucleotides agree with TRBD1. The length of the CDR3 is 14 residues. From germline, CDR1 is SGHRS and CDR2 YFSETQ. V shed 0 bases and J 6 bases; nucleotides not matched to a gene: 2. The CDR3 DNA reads TGCGCCAGCAGCTTGGGGACAGGGGACGATACGCAGTATTTT. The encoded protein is CASSLGTGDDTQYF.

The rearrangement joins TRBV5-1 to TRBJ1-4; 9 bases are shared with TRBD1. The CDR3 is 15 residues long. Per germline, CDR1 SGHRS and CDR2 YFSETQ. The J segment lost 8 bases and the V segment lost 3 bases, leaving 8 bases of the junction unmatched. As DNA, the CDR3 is TGCGCCAGCAGCTGGACAGGGGTGGTTGAGGAAAAACTGTTTTTT. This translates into CASSWTGVVEEKLFF.

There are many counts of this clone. The CDR3: CASSPPTGNGYEQYF. The DNA of the CDR3 is TGTGCCAGCTCACCACCGACAGGGAATGGCTACGAGCAGTACTTC. V and J are TRBV18 and TRBJ2-7; the match to TRBD1 covers 7 bases. Looked up from germline, CDR1 is KGHSH and CDR2 is LQKENI. V lost 0 bases, J lost 3 bases, and 5 bases stayed unmatched. CDR3 length: 15 residues. The full variable domain, completed using reference TRBV18 and TRBJ2-7, is NAGVMQNPRHLVRRRGQEARLRCSPMKGHSHVYWYRQLPEEGLKFMVYLQKENIIDESGMPKERFSAEFPKEGPSILRIQQVVRGDSAAYFCASSPPTGNGYEQYFGPGTRLTVT.

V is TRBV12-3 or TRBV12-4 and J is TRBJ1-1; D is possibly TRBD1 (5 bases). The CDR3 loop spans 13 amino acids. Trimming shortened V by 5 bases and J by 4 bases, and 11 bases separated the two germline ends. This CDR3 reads CASSPGTSTEAFF. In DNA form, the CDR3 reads TGTGCCAGCAGTCCCGGGACTTCCACTGAAGCTTTCTTT.

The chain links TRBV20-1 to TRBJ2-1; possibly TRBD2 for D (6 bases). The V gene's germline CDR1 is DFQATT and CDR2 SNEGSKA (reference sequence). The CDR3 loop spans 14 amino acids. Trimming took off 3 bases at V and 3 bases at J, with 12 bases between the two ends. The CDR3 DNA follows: TGCAGTGCTAGTGGTCGGGAGTACTACAATGAGCAGTTCTTC. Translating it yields CSASGREYYNEQFF.

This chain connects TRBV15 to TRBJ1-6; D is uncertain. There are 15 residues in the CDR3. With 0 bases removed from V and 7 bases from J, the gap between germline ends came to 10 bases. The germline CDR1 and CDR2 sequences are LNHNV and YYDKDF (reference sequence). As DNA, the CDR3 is TGTGCCACCAGCAGAGATGTCAGGTCAAATTCACCCCTCCACTTT. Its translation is CATSRDVRSNSPLHF.

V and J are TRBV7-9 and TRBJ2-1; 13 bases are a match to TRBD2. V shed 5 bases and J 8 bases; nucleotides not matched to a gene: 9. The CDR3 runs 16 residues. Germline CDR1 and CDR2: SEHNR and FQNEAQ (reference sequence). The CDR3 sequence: CASSAWKGLAGYEQFF. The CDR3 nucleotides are TGTGCCAGCAGCGCTTGGAAGGGACTAGCGGGATATGAGCAGTTCTTC.

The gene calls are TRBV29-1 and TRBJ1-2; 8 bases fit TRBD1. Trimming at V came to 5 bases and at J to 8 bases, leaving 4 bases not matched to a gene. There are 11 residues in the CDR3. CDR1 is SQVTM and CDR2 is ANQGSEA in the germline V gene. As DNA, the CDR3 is TGCAGCGTTCTACAGGGGGAGGGCTACACCTTC. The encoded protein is CSVLQGEGYTF.

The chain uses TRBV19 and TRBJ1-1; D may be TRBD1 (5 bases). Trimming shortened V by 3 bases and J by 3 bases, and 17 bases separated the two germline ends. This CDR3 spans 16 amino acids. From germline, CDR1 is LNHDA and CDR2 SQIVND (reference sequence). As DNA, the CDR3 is TGTGCCAGTAGTATGTTGGCAGGGATTAAGGACACTGAAGCTTTCTTT. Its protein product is CASSMLAGIKDTEAFF.